Reported below is one T cell receptor (beta chain). The source of the sample is a study of blood T cell repertoires in COVID-19. Looking at the study overall: Samples taken during acute and convalescent COVID-19 were collected in the United States, Italy and Spain. The analysed material was cDNA or gDNA that came from T cells, B-cell-depleted T cells, or PBMCs.

The CDR3 is 15 residues long. CDR1 is SGHTA, CDR2 FQGNSA, per germline. Trimming took 3 bases from V and 5 from J, leaving 14 bases between them. Authors' data handling: Amplification with reference gene primers provided the estimates of nucleated cell counts. Some clones are missing from TCRdb's copy, which holds only in-frame ones; the method was immunoSEQ multiplex PCR. V and J calls and clone size are copied from that table; D and trimming were computed from the DNA. The sample has about 220,000 clones, approximately 83% seen once. The sample comprised peripheral blood. This sequence joins TRBV7-2 and TRBJ1-5; tentatively, D is TRBD1 (5 bases). The TCR comes from a woman aged 60-75 years with acute or convalescent COVID-19. CDR3 nucleotide sequence: TGTGCCAGCAGCTTTGGTTACAGGATTGATCAGCCCCAGCATTTT. It is translated as CASSFGYRIDQPQHF.